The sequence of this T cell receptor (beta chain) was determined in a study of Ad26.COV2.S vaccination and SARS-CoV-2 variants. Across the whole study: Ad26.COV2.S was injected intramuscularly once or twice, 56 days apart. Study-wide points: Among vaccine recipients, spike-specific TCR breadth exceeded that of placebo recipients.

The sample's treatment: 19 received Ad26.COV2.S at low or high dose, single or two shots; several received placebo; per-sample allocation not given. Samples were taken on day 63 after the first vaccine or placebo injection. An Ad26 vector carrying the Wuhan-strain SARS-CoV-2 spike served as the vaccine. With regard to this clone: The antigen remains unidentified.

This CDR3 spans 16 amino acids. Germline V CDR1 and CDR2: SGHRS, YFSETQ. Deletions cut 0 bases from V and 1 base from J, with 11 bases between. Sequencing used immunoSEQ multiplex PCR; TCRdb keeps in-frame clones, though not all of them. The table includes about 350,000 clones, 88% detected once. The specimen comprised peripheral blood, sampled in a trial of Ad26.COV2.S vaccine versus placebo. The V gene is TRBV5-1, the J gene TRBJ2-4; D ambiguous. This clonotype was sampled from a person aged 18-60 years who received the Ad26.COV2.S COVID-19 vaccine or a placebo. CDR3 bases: TGCGCCAGCAGCTTGGATGGGTCTACGGCCAAAAACATTCAGTACTTC. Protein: CASSLDGSTAKNIQYF.